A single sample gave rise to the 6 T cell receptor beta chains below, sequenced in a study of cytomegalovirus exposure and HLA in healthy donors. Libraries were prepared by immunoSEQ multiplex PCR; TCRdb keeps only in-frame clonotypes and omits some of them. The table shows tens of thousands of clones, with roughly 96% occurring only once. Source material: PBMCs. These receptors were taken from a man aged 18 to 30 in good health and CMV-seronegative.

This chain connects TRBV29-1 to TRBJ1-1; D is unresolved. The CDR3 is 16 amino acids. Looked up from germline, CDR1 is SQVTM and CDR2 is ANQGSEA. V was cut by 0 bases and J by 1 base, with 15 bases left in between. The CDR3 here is CSVEDRGSLANTEAFF. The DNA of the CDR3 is TGCAGCGTTGAAGATCGGGGTAGCTTGGCGAACACTGAAGCTTTCTTT.

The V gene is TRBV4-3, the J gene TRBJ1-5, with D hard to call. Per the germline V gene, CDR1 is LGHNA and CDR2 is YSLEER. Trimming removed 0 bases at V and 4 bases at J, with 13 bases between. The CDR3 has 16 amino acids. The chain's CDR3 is CASSQDSGRLNQPQHF. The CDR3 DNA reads TGCGCCAGCAGCCAAGACAGTGGCAGGTTGAATCAGCCCCAGCATTTT.

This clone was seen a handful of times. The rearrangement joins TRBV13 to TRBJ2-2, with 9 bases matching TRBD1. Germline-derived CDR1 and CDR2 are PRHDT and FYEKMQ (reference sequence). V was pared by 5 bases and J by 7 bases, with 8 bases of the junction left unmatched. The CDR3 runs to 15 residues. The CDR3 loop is CASSLVDRGSGELFF. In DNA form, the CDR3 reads TGTGCCAGCAGCCTAGTGGACAGGGGCAGCGGGGAGCTGTTTTTT.

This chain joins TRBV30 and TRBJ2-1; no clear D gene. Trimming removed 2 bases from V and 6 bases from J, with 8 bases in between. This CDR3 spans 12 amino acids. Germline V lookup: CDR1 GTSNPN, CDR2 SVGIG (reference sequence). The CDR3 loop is CAWSSSSNEQFF. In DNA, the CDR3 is TGTGCCTGGAGTTCTTCGTCCAATGAGCAGTTCTTC.

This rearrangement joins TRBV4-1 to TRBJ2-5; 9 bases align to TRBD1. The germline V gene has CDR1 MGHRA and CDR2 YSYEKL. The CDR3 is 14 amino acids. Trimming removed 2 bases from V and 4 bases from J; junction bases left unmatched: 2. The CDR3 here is CASSQTGGAETQYF. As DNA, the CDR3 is TGCGCCAGCAGCCAAACAGGGGGCGCAGAGACCCAGTACTTC.

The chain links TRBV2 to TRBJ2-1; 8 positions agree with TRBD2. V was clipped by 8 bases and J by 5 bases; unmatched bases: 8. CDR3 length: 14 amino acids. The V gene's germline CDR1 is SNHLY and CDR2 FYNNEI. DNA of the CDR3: TGTGCCAGCCGGGTTAGCGGGATTCACAATGAGCAGTTCTTC. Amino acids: CASRVSGIHNEQFF.